This T cell receptor beta chain was obtained from a study of monozygotic twins with inflammatory bowel disease. Study-wide results and limits: Support was lacking for any single strong IBD-associated signal or clonotype.

Nested PCRs of approximately 17 and 9 cycles, two in total, were run on TCRalpha and TCRbeta cDNA. From the 5' RACE reads, TCRdb lists one entry per CDR3 protein and no DNA. The sample holds about 210,000 distinct CDR3 sequences. On this clonotype itself: The antigen remains undetermined.

Sampling involved one blood draw (roughly 2.5 ml) for every donor. Unsorted whole blood yielded the total RNA, with T cells left unselected. Germline-derived CDR1 and CDR2 are ENHRY and SYGVKD. The CDR3 spans 13 residues. The sequence came from a human donor with ulcerative colitis or Crohn's disease, or a healthy co-twin of an affected twin (not recorded which). Sequencing input: blood. V and J are TRBV10-3 and TRBJ2-1; TCRdb reports TRBD1, a call that lacks DNA to check it against. CDR3 sequence reads: CAIGSPGAGEQFF.